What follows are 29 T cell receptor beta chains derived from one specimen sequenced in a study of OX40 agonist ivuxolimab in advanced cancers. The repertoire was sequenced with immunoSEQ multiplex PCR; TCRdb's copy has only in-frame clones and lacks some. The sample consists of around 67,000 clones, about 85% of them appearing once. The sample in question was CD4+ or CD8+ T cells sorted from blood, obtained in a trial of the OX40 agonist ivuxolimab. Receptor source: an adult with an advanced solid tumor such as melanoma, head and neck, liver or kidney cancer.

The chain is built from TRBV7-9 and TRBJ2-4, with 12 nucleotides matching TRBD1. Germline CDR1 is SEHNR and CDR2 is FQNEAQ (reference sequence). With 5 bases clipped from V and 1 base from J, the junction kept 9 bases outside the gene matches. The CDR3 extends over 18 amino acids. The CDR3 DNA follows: TGTGCCAGCAGCAGCCGGGACAGGGGGCGCCTGGCCAAAAACATTCAGTACTTC. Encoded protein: CASSSRDRGRLAKNIQYF.

The CDR3 loop reads CASSPRLAGGNEQFF. CDR3 nucleotide sequence: TGTGCCAGCAGCCCCAGACTAGCGGGTGGGAATGAGCAGTTCTTC. The rearrangement links TRBV11-3 to TRBJ2-1; 10 nucleotides align to TRBD2. V lost 5 bases, J lost 7 bases, and 8 bases stayed unmatched. Germline loops: CDR1 SGHNT, CDR2 YENEEA. The CDR3 has 15 amino acids.

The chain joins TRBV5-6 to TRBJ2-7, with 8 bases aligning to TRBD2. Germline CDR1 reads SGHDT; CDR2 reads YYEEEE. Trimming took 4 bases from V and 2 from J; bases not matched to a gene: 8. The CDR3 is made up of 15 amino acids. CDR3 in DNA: TGTGCCAGCAGCGTGGGCGGGAGGTTTACCTACGAGCAGTACTTC. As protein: CASSVGGRFTYEQYF.

The CDR3 loop is CASRLNVGLYEQYF. CDR3 nucleotide sequence: TGCGCCAGCAGACTCAATGTAGGGCTCTACGAGCAGTACTTC. The V gene is TRBV10-2, the J gene TRBJ2-7, with D uncertain. CDR1 and CDR2 (germline): WSHSY, SAAADI. The CDR3 totals 14 residues. Trimming stripped 6 bases from V and 3 bases from J, with 15 bases between.

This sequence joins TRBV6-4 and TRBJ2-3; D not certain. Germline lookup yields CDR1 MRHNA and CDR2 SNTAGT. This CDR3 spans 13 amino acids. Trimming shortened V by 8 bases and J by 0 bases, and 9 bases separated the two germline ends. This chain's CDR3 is CASAKESTDTQYF. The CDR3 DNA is TGTGCCAGCGCCAAAGAAAGCACAGATACGCAGTATTTT.

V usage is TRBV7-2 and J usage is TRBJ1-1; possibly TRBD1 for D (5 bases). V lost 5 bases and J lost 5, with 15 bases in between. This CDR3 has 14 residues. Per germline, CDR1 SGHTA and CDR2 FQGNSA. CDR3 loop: CASSPQEGRTEAFF. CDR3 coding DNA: TGTGCCAGCAGCCCACAGGAGGGGAGGACTGAAGCTTTCTTT. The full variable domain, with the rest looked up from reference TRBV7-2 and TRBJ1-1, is GAGVSQSPSNKVTEKGKDVELRCDPISGHTALYWYRQSLGQGLEFLIYFQGNSAPDKSGLPSDRFSAERTGGSVSTLTIQRTQQEDSAVYLCASSPQEGRTEAFFGQGTRLTVV.

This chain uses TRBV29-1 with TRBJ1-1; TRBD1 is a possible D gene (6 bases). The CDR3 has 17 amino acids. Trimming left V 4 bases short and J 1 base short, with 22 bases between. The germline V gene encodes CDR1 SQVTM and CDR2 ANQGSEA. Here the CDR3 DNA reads TGCAGCGTTGCTCCCCCCAGGCCAGGGGTCGAGAACACTGAAGCTTTCTTT. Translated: CSVAPPRPGVENTEAFF.

The CDR3 DNA reads as TGTGCCTGGACCCGTCCGGGACAGGGAGTCTATGGCTACACCTTC. It specifies CAWTRPGQGVYGYTF. The genes are TRBV30 and TRBJ1-2; 9 bases map to TRBD1. Germline trimming cut 4 bases from V and 4 bases from J; bases unmatched to any gene: 10. This CDR3 comprises 15 residues. Germline CDR1 reads GTSNPN; CDR2 reads SVGIG (reference sequence).

The CDR3 here is CASSPFGSGQGDEQYF. The CDR3 nucleotides are TGTGCCAGCAGTCCATTCGGCAGTGGACAGGGCGACGAGCAGTACTTC. The rearrangement joins TRBV5-8 to TRBJ2-7; 8 bases map to TRBD1. The V and J ends lost 5 bases and 5 bases, in that order; junction bases with no gene match: 15. The CDR3 sequence is 16 residues long. Germline loops: CDR1 SGHTS, CDR2 YDEGEE.

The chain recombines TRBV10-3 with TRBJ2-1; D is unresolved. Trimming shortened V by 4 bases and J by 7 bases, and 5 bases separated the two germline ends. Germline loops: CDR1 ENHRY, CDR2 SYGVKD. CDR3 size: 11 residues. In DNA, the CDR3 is TGTGCCATCAGTGGGTTGAATGAGCAGTTCTTC. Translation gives CAISGLNEQFF.

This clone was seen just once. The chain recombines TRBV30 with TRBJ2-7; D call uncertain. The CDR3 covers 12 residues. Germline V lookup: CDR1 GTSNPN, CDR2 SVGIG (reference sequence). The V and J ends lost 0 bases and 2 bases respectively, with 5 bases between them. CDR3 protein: CAWSVGPYEQYF. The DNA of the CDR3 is TGTGCCTGGAGTGTAGGCCCCTACGAGCAGTACTTC.

CDR3 region: CASSTNTGELFF. Here the CDR3 DNA reads TGTGCCAGCAGCACTAACACCGGGGAGCTGTTTTTT. The chain has TRBV7-8 and TRBJ2-2; no clear D gene. V was pared by 5 bases and J by 2 bases, with 3 bases between. This CDR3 has 12 residues. The germline gives CDR1 SGHVS, CDR2 FQNEAQ.

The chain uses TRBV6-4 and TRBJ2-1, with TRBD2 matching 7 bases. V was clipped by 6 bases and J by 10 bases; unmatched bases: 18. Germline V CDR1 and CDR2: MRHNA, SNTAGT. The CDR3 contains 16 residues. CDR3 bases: TGTGCCAGCAGGGAGGACCGGCAGTACTTTAGCGGGGAGCAGTTCTTC. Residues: CASREDRQYFSGEQFF.

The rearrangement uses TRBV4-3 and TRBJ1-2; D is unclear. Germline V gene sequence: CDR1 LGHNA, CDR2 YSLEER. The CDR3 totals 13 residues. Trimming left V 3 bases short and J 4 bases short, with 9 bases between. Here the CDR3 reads CASSQLDGYGYTF. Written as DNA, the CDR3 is TGCGCCAGCAGCCAGTTGGACGGCTATGGCTACACCTTC.

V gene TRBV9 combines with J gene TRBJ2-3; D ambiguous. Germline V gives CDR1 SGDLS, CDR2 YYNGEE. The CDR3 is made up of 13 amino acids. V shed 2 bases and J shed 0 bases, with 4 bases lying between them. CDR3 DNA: TGTGCCAGCAGCGTGCTCAGCACAGATACGCAGTATTTT. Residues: CASSVLSTDTQYF. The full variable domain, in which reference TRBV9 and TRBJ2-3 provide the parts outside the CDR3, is DSGVTQTPKHLITATGQRVTLRCSPRSGDLSVYWYQQSLDQGLQFLIQYYNGEERAKGNILERFSAQQFPDLHSELNLSSLELGDSALYFCASSVLSTDTQYFGPGTRLTVL.

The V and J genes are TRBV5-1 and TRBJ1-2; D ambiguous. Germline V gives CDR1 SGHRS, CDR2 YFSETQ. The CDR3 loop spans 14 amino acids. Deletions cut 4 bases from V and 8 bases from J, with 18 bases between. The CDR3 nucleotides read TGCGCCAGCAGCCCGGATGGTGGCCTAGAGGGCTACACCTTC. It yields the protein CASSPDGGLEGYTF.

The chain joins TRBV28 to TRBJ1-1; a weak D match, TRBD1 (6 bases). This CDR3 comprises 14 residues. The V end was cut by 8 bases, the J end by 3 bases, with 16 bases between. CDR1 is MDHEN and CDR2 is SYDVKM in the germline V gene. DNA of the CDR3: TGTGCCAGCGGGTTGGGCAGGGGAGACACTGAAGCTTTCTTT. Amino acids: CASGLGRGDTEAFF.

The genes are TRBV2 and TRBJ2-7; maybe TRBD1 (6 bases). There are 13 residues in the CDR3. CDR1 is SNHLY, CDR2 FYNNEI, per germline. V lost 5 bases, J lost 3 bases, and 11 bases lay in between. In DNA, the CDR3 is TGTGCCAGCAGTCCGGGACAACTCTACGAGCAGTACTTC. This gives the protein CASSPGQLYEQYF.

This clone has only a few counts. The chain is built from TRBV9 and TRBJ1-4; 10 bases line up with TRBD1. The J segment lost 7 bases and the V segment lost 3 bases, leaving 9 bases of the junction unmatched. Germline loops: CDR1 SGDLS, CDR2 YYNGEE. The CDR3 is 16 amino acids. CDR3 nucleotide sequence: TGTGCCAGCAGCGCTTATGGACAGGGGGGTAGTGAAAAACTGTTTTTT. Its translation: CASSAYGQGGSEKLFF.

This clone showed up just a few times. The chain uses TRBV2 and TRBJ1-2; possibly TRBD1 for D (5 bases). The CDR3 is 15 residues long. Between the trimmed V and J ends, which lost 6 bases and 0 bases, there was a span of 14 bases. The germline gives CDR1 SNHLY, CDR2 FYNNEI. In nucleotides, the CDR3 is TGTGCCAGCAGACCTACAGGAACAGCTAACTATGGCTACACCTTC. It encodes CASRPTGTANYGYTF.

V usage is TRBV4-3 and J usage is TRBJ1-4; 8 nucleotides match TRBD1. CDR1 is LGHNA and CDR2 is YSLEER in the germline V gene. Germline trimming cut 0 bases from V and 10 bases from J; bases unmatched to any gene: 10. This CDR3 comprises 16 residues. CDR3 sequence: CASSQDGQGIGGKLFF. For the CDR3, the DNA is TGCGCCAGCAGCCAAGATGGACAGGGCATTGGGGGAAAACTGTTTTTT.

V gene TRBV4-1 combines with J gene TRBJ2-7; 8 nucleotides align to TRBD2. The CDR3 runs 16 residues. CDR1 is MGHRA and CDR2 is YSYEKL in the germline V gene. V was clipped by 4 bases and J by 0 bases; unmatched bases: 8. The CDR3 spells CASSPSLAARSYEQYF. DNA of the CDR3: TGCGCCAGCAGCCCTTCACTAGCGGCACGCTCCTACGAGCAGTACTTC.

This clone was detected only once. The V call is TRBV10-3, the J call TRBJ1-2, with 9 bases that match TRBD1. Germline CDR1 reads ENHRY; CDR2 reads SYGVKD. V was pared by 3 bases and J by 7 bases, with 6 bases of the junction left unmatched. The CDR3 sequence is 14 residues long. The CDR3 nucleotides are TGTGCCATCAGTGAAAATACAGGGGGCGCTGGCTACACCTTC. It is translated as CAISENTGGAGYTF.

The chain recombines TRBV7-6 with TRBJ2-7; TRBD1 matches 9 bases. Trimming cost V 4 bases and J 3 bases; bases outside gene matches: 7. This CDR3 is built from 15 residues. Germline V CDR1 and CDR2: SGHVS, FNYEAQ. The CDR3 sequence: CASSSQGQGSYEQYF. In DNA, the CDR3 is TGTGCCAGCAGCTCGCAGGGACAGGGCAGCTACGAGCAGTACTTC.

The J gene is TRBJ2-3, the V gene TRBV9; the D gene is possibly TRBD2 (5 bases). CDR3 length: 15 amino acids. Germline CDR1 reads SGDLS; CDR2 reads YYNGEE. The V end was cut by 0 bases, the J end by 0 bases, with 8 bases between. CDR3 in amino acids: CASSVVTGSTDTQYF. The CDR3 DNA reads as TGTGCCAGCAGCGTAGTGACGGGGAGCACAGATACGCAGTATTTT.

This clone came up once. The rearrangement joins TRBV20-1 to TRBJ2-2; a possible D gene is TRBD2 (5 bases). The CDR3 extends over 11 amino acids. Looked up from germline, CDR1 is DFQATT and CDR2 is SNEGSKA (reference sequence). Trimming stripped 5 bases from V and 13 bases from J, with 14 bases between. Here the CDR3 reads CSALERKGLFF. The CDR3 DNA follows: TGCAGTGCTCTGGAGCGGAAAGGGCTGTTTTTT.

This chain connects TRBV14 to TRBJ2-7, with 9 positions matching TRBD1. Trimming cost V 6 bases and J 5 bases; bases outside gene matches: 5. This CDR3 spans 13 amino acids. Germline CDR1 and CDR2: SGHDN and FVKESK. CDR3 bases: TGTGCCAGCAGGGGGACAGGGAAGGACGAGCAGTACTTC. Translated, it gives CASRGTGKDEQYF.

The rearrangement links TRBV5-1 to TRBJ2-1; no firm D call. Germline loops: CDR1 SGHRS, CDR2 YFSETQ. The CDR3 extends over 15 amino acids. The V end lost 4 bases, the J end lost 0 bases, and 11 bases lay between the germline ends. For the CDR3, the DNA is TGCGCCAGCAGCGTGGACGTGAGCTCCTACAATGAGCAGTTCTTC. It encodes CASSVDVSSYNEQFF.

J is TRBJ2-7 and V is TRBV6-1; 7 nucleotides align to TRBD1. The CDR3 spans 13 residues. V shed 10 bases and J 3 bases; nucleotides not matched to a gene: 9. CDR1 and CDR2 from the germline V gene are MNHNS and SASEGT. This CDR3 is CATDREPYYEQYF. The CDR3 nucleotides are TGTGCCACAGACAGGGAGCCTTACTACGAGCAGTACTTC.